Listed here are 7 T cell receptor beta chains from one sample, sequenced in a study of cytomegalovirus exposure and HLA in healthy donors. The study ran its PCR with 60 Vbeta and 13 Jbeta primers. Assay used: immunoSEQ multiplex PCR; TCRdb lists only in-frame clones, some missing. The profile shows over 150,000 clones, about 63% of them singletons. Sequencing was performed on PBMCs. These receptors came from a middle-aged woman in good health and CMV-seropositive.

The chain is built from TRBV12-5 and TRBJ2-5, with a weak D call TRBD1 (5 bases). The germline gives CDR1 LGHNT, CDR2 FRNRAP. V was pared by 2 bases and J by 13 bases, with 17 bases between. The CDR3 sequence is 13 residues long. DNA for the CDR3: TGTGCTAGTGGTTTGTTCGGTGGGGCACGGAGGTACTTC. Translated, it gives CASGLFGGARRYF.

The chain carries TRBV19 and TRBJ2-6; TRBD1 might be the D (5 bases). Per germline, CDR1 LNHDA and CDR2 SQIVND (reference sequence). V was shortened by 7 bases and J by 0 bases, with 19 bases between the two germline ends. This CDR3 contains 18 residues. The CDR3, as DNA: TGTGCCAGTAAAGACCCCAGGGTTGGGCCCTCTGGGGCCAACGTCCTGACTTTC. Translation: CASKDPRVGPSGANVLTF.

The chain employs TRBV10-3 and TRBJ1-1, with 11 nucleotides matching TRBD1. Trimming took 8 bases from V and 2 from J; bases not matched to a gene: 7. Germline values: CDR1 ENHRY, CDR2 SYGVKD. This CDR3 has 15 amino acids. The DNA for the CDR3 is TGTGCCATCGCGAGAGGGACAGGGGGTAACACTGAAGCTTTCTTT. This encodes CAIARGTGGNTEAFF.

The sample holds one count of this clone. J is TRBJ1-1 and V is TRBV19; possible D gene TRBD1, 6 bases. V was cut by 3 bases and J by 6 bases, with 14 bases left in between. The germline gives CDR1 LNHDA, CDR2 SQIVND (reference sequence). CDR3 size: 14 residues. CDR3 in amino acids: CASSMVDRKAEAFF. DNA of the CDR3: TGTGCCAGTAGTATGGTAGACAGGAAAGCTGAAGCTTTCTTT.

V gene TRBV7-2 combines with J gene TRBJ2-1; a weak D match, TRBD1 (5 bases). Between the trimmed V and J ends, which lost 3 bases and 0 bases, there was a span of 9 bases. CDR1 SGHTA and CDR2 FQGNSA come from the germline V gene. The CDR3 sequence is 15 residues long. The CDR3 reads CASSFGQGSYNEQFF. CDR3 DNA sequence: TGTGCCAGCAGCTTTGGGCAGGGCTCCTACAATGAGCAGTTCTTC.

The genes are TRBV28 and TRBJ2-2; TRBD1 might be the D (6 bases). The CDR3 has 17 residues. The V end lost 8 bases, the J end lost 1 base, and 20 bases lay between the germline ends. Germline V gene data show CDR1 as MDHEN and CDR2 as SYDVKM. The CDR3 spells CASGHSHRVGNTGELFF. The CDR3 bases are TGTGCCAGCGGCCACTCACACAGGGTGGGGAACACCGGGGAGCTGTTTTTT.

V usage is TRBV5-1 and J usage is TRBJ2-1; D unresolved. CDR3 size: 15 residues. Germline values: CDR1 SGHRS, CDR2 YFSETQ. Deletions cut 2 bases from V and 0 bases from J, with 9 bases between. This chain's CDR3 is CASSLTSPSYNEQFF. The CDR3 nucleotides read TGCGCCAGCAGCTTAACATCCCCCTCCTACAATGAGCAGTTCTTC.